The source of this T cell receptor (beta chain) is a study of T cell changes during pregnancy in multiple sclerosis. Germline lookup yields CDR1 SGHTA and CDR2 FQGTGA. V dropped 5 bases and J dropped 6; count of bases not matched to a gene: 8. This CDR3 region has 16 residues. Sequencing used immunoSEQ multiplex PCR; TCRdb keeps in-frame clones, though not all of them. The data contain fewer than 25,000 clones, roughly 86% of them singletons. V is TRBV7-3 and J is TRBJ2-2; the match to TRBD2 covers 11 bases. The specimen comprised CD4+ T cells from peripheral blood mononuclear cells, sampled in the second trimester of pregnancy. This TCR derives from a female donor in good health, enrolled as a control in a pregnancy study. CDR3 sequence reads: CASSPITSGRSGELFF. CDR3 sequence (DNA): TGTGCCAGCAGCCCTATTACTAGCGGGAGATCCGGGGAGCTGTTTTTT.